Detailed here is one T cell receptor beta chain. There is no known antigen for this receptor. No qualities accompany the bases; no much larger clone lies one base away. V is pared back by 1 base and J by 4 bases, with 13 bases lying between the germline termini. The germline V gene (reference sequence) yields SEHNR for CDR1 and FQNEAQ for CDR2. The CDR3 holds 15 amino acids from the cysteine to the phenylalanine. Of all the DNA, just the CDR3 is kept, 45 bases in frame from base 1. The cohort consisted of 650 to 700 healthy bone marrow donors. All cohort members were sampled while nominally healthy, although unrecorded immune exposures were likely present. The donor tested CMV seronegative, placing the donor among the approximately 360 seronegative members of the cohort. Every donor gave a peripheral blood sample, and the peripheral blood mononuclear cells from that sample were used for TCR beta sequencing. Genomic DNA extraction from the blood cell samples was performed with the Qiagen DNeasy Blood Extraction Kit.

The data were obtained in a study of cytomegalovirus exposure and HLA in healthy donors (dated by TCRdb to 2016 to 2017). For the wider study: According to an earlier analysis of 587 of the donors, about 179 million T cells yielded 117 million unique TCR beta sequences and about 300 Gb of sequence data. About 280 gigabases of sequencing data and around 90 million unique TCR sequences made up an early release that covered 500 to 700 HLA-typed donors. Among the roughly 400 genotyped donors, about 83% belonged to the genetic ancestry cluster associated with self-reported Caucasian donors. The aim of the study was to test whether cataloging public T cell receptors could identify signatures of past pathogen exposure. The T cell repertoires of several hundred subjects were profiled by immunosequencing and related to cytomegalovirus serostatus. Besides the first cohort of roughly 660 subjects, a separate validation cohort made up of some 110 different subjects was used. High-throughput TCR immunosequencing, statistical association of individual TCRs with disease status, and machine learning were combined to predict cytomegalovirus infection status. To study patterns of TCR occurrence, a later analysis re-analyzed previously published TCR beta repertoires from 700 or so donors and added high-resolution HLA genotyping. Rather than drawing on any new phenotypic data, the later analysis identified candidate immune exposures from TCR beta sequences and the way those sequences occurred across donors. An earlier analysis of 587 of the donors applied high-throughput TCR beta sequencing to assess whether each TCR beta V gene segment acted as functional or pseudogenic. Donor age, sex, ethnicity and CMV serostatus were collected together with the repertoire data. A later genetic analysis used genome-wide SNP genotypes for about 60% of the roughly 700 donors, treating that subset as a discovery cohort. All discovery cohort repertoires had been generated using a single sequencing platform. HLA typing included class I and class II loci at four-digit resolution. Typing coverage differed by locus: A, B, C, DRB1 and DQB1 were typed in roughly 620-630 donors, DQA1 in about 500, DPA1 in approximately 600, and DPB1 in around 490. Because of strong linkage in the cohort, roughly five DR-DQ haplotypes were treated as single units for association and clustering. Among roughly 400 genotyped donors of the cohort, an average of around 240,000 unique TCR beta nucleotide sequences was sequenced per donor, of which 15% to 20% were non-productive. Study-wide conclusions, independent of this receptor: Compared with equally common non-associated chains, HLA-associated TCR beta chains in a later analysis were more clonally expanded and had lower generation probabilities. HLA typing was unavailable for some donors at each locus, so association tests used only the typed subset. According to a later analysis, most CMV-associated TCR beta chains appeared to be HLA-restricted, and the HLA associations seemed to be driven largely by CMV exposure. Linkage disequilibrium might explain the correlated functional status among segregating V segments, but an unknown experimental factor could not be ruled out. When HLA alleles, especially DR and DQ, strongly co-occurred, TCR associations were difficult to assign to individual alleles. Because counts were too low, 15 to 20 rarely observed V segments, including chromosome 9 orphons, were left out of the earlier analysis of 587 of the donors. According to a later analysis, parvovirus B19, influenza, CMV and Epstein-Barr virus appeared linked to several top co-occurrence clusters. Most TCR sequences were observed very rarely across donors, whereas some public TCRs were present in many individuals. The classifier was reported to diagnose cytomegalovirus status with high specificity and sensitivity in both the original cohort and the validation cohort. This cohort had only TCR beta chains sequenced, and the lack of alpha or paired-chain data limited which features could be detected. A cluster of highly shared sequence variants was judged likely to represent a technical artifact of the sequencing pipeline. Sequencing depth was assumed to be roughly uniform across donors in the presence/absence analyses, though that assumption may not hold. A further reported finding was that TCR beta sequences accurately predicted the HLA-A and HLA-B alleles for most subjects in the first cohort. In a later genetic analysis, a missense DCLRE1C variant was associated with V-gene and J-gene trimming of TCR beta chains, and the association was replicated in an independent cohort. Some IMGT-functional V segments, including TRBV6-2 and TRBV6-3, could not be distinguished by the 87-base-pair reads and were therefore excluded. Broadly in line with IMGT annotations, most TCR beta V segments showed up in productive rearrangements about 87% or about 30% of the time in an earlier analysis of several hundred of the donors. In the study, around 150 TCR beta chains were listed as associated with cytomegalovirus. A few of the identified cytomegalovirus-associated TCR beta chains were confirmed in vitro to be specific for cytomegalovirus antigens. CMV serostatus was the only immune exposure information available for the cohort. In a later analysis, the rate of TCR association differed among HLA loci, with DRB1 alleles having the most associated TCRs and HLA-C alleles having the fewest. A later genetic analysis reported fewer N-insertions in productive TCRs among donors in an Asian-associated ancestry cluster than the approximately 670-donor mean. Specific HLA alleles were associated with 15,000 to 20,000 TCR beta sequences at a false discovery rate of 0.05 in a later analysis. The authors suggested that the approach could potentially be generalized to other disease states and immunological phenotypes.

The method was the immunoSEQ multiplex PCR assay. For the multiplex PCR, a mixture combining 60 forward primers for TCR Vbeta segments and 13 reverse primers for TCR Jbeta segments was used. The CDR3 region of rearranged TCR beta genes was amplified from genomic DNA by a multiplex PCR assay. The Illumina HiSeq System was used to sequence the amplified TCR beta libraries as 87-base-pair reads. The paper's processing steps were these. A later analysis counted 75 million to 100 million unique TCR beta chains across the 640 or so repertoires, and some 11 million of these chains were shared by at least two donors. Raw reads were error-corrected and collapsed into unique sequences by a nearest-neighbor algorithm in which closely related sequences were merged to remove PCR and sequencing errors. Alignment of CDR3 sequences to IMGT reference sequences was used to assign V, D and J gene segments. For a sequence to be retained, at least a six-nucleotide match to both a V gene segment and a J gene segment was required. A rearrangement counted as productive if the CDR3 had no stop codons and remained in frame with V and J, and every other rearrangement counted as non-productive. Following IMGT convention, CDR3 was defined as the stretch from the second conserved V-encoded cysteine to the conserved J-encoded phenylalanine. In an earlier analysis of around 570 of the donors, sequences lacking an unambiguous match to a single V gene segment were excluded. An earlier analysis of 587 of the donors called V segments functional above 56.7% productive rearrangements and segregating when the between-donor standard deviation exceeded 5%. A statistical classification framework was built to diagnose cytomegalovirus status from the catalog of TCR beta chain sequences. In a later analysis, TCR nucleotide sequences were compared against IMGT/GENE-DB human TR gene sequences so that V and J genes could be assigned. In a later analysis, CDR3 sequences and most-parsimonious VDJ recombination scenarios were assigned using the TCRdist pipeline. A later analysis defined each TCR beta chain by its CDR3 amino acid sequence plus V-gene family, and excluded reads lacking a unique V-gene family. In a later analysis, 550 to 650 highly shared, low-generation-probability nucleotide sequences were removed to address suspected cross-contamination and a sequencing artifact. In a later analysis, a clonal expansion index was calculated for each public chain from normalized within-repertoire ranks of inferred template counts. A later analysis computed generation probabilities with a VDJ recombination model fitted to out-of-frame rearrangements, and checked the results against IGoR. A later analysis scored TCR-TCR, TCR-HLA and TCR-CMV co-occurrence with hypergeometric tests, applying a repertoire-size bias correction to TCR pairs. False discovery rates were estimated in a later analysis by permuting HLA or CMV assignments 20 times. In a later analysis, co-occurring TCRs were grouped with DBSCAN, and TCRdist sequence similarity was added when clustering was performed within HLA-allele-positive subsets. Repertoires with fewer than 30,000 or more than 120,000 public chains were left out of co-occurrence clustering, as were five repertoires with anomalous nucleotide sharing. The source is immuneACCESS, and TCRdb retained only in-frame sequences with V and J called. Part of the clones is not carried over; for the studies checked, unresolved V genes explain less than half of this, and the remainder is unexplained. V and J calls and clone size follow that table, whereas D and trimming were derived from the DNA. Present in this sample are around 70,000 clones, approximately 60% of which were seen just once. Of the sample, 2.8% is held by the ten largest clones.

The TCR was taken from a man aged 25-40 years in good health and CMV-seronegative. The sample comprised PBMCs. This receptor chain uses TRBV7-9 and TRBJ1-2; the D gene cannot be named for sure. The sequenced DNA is TGTGCCAGCAGCTTAGATTGGCAGCTAGGCTATGGCTACACCTTC. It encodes CASSLDWQLGYGYTF.